The 14 T cell receptor beta chains below were found in one sample sequenced in a study of blood T cell repertoires in COVID-19. Repertoires were generated with immunoSEQ multiplex PCR, while TCRdb's copy carries only in-frame clones and drops some. The sample has more than 200,000 clones; about 86% are singletons. What was sequenced was peripheral blood. All receptors derive from a woman aged 45 to 65 with COVID-19, enrolled during active disease.

This chain uses TRBV5-6 with TRBJ1-5; D gene unclear. From germline, CDR1 is SGHDT and CDR2 YYEEEE. With 3 bases removed from V and 3 bases from J, the gap between germline ends came to 13 bases. CDR3 length equals 15 residues. CDR3 loop: CASSSGSFINQPQHF. The CDR3 DNA reads TGTGCCAGCAGCTCGGGAAGCTTTATCAATCAGCCCCAGCATTTT.

The CDR3: CASSPTGGEKLFF. CDR3 DNA: TGCGCCAGCAGCCCCACAGGGGGCGAAAAACTGTTTTTT. The rearrangement uses TRBV4-1 and TRBJ1-4; TRBD1 aligns across 9 bases. Trimming took 4 bases from V and 8 from J; bases not matched to a gene: 2. The CDR3 covers 13 residues. Per the germline V gene, CDR1 is MGHRA and CDR2 is YSYEKL.

The rearrangement uses TRBV19 and TRBJ2-3; D is unresolved. The CDR3 is made up of 15 amino acids. In germline, CDR1 is LNHDA, CDR2 SQIVND (reference sequence). The germline V and J ends were trimmed by 1 base and 3 bases, with 11 bases remaining between them. CDR3 nucleotide sequence: TGTGCCAGTAGTATAGTGGGCAGCTGGACAGATACGCAGTATTTT. This encodes CASSIVGSWTDTQYF.

J is TRBJ1-5 and V is TRBV5-8; unclear D gene. The CDR3 spans 11 residues. Germline V lookup: CDR1 SGHTS, CDR2 YDEGEE. V was clipped by 4 bases and J by 9 bases, with 8 bases between them. The CDR3 DNA reads as TGTGCCAGCAGCCCTATCGGGCCCCAGCATTTT. Translated: CASSPIGPQHF.

The rearrangement joins TRBV7-8 to TRBJ2-1; D is perhaps TRBD1 (6 bases). The germline gives CDR1 SGHVS, CDR2 FQNEAQ. Trimming removed 1 base at V and 6 bases at J, with 16 bases between. The CDR3 has 16 amino acids. The DNA of the CDR3 is TGTGCCAGCAGCTTAGTTAGCCTGGACAGTACCAATGAGCAGTTCTTC. This codes for CASSLVSLDSTNEQFF.

This clone has a single count. Here the CDR3 reads CASGEGYEQYV. CDR3 sequence (DNA): TGTGCCAGCGGGGAGGGCTACGAGCAGTACGTC. This sequence joins TRBV2 and TRBJ2-7; 7 bases map to TRBD2. V was pared by 8 bases and J by 3 bases, with 1 base of the junction left unmatched. CDR1 is SNHLY and CDR2 is FYNNEI in the germline V gene. CDR3 length equals 11 residues.

The chain employs TRBV9 and TRBJ2-2; 12 nucleotides line up with TRBD2. This CDR3 spans 19 amino acids. With V trimmed by 0 bases and J by 6 bases, 12 bases remained unmatched. The germline V gene has CDR1 SGDLS and CDR2 YYNGEE. The CDR3 sequence: CASSVGEKGLAGTSGELFF. The CDR3 nucleotides read TGTGCCAGCAGCGTAGGGGAAAAGGGACTAGCGGGTACCTCCGGGGAGCTGTTTTTT.

Only a few counts were recorded for this clone. As DNA, the CDR3 is TGTGCCAGCAGTTTCCGGACTACACGTTCACCCCTCCACTTT. This gives the protein CASSFRTTRSPLHF. V and J are TRBV28 and TRBJ1-6; D gene ambiguous. Trimming took 3 bases from V and 9 from J, leaving 12 bases between them. The CDR3 covers 14 residues. CDR1 and CDR2 (germline): MDHEN, SYDVKM.

CDR3: CASSFRQGGNQPQHF. The CDR3 bases are TGTGCCAGCAGCTTTAGACAGGGAGGCAATCAGCCCCAGCATTTT. The gene calls are TRBV7-8 and TRBJ1-5; TRBD1 matches 7 bases. V lost 3 bases and J lost 2; bases outside the gene matches: 4. The CDR3 covers 15 residues. The V gene's germline CDR1 is SGHVS and CDR2 FQNEAQ. Supplemented by reference TRBV7-8 and TRBJ1-5, the full variable domain reads GAGVSQSPRYKVAKRGQDVALRCDPISGHVSLFWYQQALGQGPEFLTYFQNEAQLDKSGLPSDRFFAERPEGSVSTLKIQRTQQEDSAVYLCASSFRQGGNQPQHFGDGTRLSIL.

The genes are TRBV4-1 and TRBJ1-5; D possibly corresponds to TRBD1 (6 bases). Trimming shortened V by 0 bases and J by 2 bases, and 14 bases separated the two germline ends. The CDR3 loop spans 17 amino acids. CDR1 and CDR2 (germline): MGHRA, YSYEKL. CDR3 amino acids: CASSQELQGWGNQPQHF. The CDR3, as DNA: TGCGCCAGCAGCCAAGAGCTACAGGGTTGGGGCAATCAGCCCCAGCATTTT.

The chain joins TRBV4-1 to TRBJ1-2, with D unresolved. The CDR3 spans 18 residues. Germline assignment: CDR1 MGHRA and CDR2 YSYEKL. V was clipped by 4 bases and J by 3 bases, with 24 bases between them. This CDR3 is CASSPSPEGFYGDYGYTF. The DNA of the CDR3 is TGCGCCAGCAGCCCTTCCCCGGAGGGTTTTTACGGGGACTATGGCTACACCTTC.

In its sample, this clone was seen once. The rearrangement joins TRBV3-1 (or the pseudogene TRBV3-2) to TRBJ1-5; D gene ambiguous. The CDR3 totals 16 residues. The V gene's germline CDR1 is LGHDT and CDR2 YNNKEL (reference sequence). V was clipped by 1 base and J by 1 base, with 11 bases between them. The CDR3 DNA sequence: TGTGCCAGCAGCCAAGGTATCACGGGAAGCAATCAGCCCCAGCATTTT. This translates into CASSQGITGSNQPQHF.

This chain links TRBV18 with TRBJ2-2, with D perhaps TRBD1 (5 bases). Germline CDR1 reads KGHSH; CDR2 reads LQKENI. The CDR3 runs to 13 residues. Trimming stripped 6 bases from V and 0 bases from J, with 5 bases between. This CDR3 reads CASSTANTGELFF. Here the CDR3 DNA reads TGTGCCAGCTCGACAGCGAACACCGGGGAGCTGTTTTTT.

This chain connects TRBV11-2 to TRBJ2-7; 8 positions agree with TRBD2. Germline loops: CDR1 SGHAT, CDR2 FQNNGV. The CDR3 covers 15 residues. V shed 5 bases, J shed 2 bases, and the junction held 8 bases outside the gene matches. In DNA form, the CDR3 reads TGTGCCAGCAGCGCCGGGACTAGGGGGACCTACGAGCAGTACTTC. Translation gives CASSAGTRGTYEQYF. The entire variable domain, with the rest obtained from reference TRBV11-2 and TRBJ2-7, is as follows: EAGVAQSPRYKIIEKRQSVAFWCNPISGHATLYWYQQILGQGPKLLIQFQNNGVVDDSQLPKDRFSAERLKGVDSTLKIQPAKLEDSAVYLCASSAGTRGTYEQYFGPGTRLTVT.